This is a list of T cell receptor beta chains from one sample in a study of Graves' ophthalmopathy and Graves' hyperthyroidism. TCRdb used MiXCR to reprocess the multiplex PCR reads, holding one entry per CDR3 protein. This table holds 360,000 or so distinct CDR3 sequences, around 18% found once. Sequencing was performed on peripheral blood. All receptors come from a woman under 30 with Graves' ophthalmopathy. CDR3s include the opening cysteine and the closing phenylalanine or tryptophan. The D gene is left open where the match is weak. The listing skips clone size in some rows; elsewhere it reads once, few, many or a size class.

size: many
V: TRBV9
D: TRBD1
length: 16
J: TRBJ2-7
CDR3: CASSASRDRGTYEQYF
DNA: TGTGCCAGCAGCGCATCCCGGGACAGGGGTACGTACGAGCAGTACTTC

size: many
V: TRBV27
D: -
length: 15
J: TRBJ2-7
CDR3: CASSLRRAVTYEQYF
DNA: TGTGCCAGCAGTCTACGCAGGGCGGTCACCTACGAGCAGTACTTC

size: -
V: TRBV11-2
D: TRBD2
length: 19
J: TRBJ2-7
CDR3: CASSLYPGLAGGGNYEQYF
DNA: TGTGCCAGCAGCTTATACCCTGGACTAGCGGGAGGAGGAAACTACGAGCAGTACTTC

size: many
V: TRBV20-1
D: -
length: 13
J: TRBJ2-2
CDR3: CSATDHPTGELFF
DNA: TGCAGTGCTACCGACCATCCCACCGGGGAGCTGTTTTTT

size: -
V: TRBV6-2/TRBV6-3
D: -
length: 13
J: TRBJ2-5
CDR3: CASRWGRQETQYF
DNA: TGTGCCAGCAGATGGGGACGGCAAGAGACCCAGTACTTC

size: many
V: TRBV29-1
D: -
length: 13
J: TRBJ2-5
CDR3: CSAPLLGGETQYF
DNA: TGCAGCGCCCCCCTTTTGGGAGGCGAGACCCAGTACTTC

size: many
V: TRBV2
D: -
length: 12
J: TRBJ1-1
CDR3: CATQLADTEAFF
DNA: TGTGCCACCCAATTGGCAGACACTGAAGCTTTCTTT

size: many
V: TRBV3-1
D: -
length: 14
J: TRBJ1-1
CDR3: CASSQHTRGTEAFF
DNA: TGTGCCAGCAGCCAGCATACTCGAGGGACTGAAGCTTTCTTT

size: many
V: TRBV3-1
D: -
length: 14
J: TRBJ2-7
CDR3: CASSHSDRSYEQYF
DNA: TGTGCCAGCAGCCACTCGGACAGAAGCTACGAGCAGTACTTC

size: few
V: TRBV18
D: -
length: 15
J: TRBJ2-3
CDR3: CASSLLGEGTDTQYF
DNA: TGTGCCAGCTCCTTACTAGGAGAGGGCACAGATACGCAGTATTTT

size: many
V: TRBV6-2/TRBV6-3
D: TRBD2
length: 15
J: TRBJ2-7
CDR3: CASSISSGGFYEQYF
DNA: TGTGCCAGCTCCATCTCTAGCGGGGGGTTCTACGAGCAGTACTTC

size: many
V: TRBV6-1
D: -
length: 10
J: TRBJ2-5
CDR3: CASSVGTQYF
DNA: TGTGCCAGCTCCGTCGGGACCCAGTACTTC

size: -
V: TRBV10-3
D: -
length: 13
J: TRBJ1-2
CDR3: CAIMPDLNYGYTF
DNA: TGTGCCATCATGCCGGATCTTAACTATGGCTACACCTTC

size: many
V: TRBV20-1
D: TRBD1
length: 12
J: TRBJ2-7
CDR3: CSADRDLYEQYF
DNA: TGCAGTGCCGACAGGGACCTCTACGAGCAGTACTTC

size: -
V: TRBV19
D: -
length: 14
J: TRBJ1-1
CDR3: CASSPWEGHTEAFF
DNA: TGTGCCAGTAGTCCCTGGGAGGGCCATACTGAAGCTTTCTTT

size: -
V: TRBV11-2
D: TRBD2
length: 17
J: TRBJ2-7
CDR3: CASSLVPGTSGTYEQYF
DNA: TGTGCCAGCAGCTTAGTCCCCGGGACTAGCGGGACCTACGAGCAGTACTTC

size: many
V: TRBV24-1
D: TRBD2
length: 16
J: TRBJ2-5
CDR3: CATSDPGGKTEETQYF
DNA: TGTGCCACCAGTGATCCGGGAGGGAAGACTGAAGAGACCCAGTACTTC

size: many
V: TRBV6-1
D: -
length: 17
J: TRBJ1-1
CDR3: CASSPIVSPVRGTEAFF
DNA: TGTGCCAGCAGCCCAATCGTTTCCCCGGTCCGGGGCACTGAAGCTTTCTTT

size: -
V: TRBV27
D: -
length: 13
J: TRBJ1-2
CDR3: CASSPTANYGYTF
DNA: TGTGCCAGCAGCCCTACAGCGAACTATGGCTACACCTTC

size: many
V: TRBV24-1
D: -
length: 15
J: TRBJ2-7
CDR3: CATSTLGTSFYEQYF
DNA: TGTGCCACCAGCACCCTCGGGACGAGCTTCTACGAGCAGTACTTC

size: -
V: TRBV19
D: -
length: 16
J: TRBJ2-7
CDR3: CASSAVTGKLGYEQYF
DNA: TGTGCCAGTAGTGCCGTAACAGGGAAACTCGGCTACGAGCAGTACTTC

size: -
V: TRBV19
D: -
length: 15
J: TRBJ1-1
CDR3: CASSPWGGSLIEAFF
DNA: TGTGCCAGTAGCCCCTGGGGGGGGTCTCTGATTGAAGCTTTCTTT

size: -
V: TRBV30
D: -
length: 12
J: TRBJ1-1
CDR3: CAWGNMNTEAFF
DNA: TGTGCCTGGGGGAATATGAACACTGAAGCTTTCTTT

size: many
V: TRBV2
D: TRBD1
length: 15
J: TRBJ1-2
CDR3: CASSEQGAPNYGYTF
DNA: TGTGCCAGCAGCGAACAGGGGGCCCCAAACTATGGCTACACCTTC

size: many
V: TRBV2
D: -
length: 13
J: TRBJ1-1
CDR3: CASSEEGNTEAFF
DNA: TGTGCCAGCAGTGAGGAAGGGAACACTGAAGCTTTCTTT

size: many
V: TRBV20-1
D: -
length: 15
J: TRBJ1-5
CDR3: CSGGQATYSNQPQHF
DNA: TGCAGTGGGGGGCAGGCCACGTATAGCAATCAGCCCCAGCATTTT

size: many
V: TRBV6-2/TRBV6-3
D: -
length: 12
J: TRBJ2-7
CDR3: CASGDRSGEQYF
DNA: TGTGCCAGTGGTGACAGGTCTGGCGAGCAGTACTTC

size: many
V: TRBV7-2
D: -
length: 15
J: TRBJ1-6
CDR3: CASSLPWAGASPLHF
DNA: TGTGCCAGCAGCTTACCGTGGGCAGGAGCTTCACCCCTCCACTTT

size: many
V: TRBV28
D: -
length: 15
J: TRBJ2-7
CDR3: CASSSPGSPAYEQYF
DNA: TGTGCCAGCAGTTCCCCCGGGTCCCCCGCATACGAGCAGTACTTC

size: few
V: TRBV6-5
D: -
length: 14
J: TRBJ1-1
CDR3: CASSYDPIQPEAFF
DNA: TGTGCCAGCAGTTACGATCCAATACAGCCTGAAGCTTTCTTT

size: -
V: TRBV6-2/TRBV6-3
D: TRBD2
length: 15
J: TRBJ2-7
CDR3: CASSTRTSGMDEQYF
DNA: TGTGCCAGCAGTACCCGGACTAGCGGGATGGACGAGCAGTACTTC

size: -
V: TRBV6-1
D: -
length: 14
J: TRBJ2-7
CDR3: CASTPLMGGAEQYF
DNA: TGTGCCAGCACCCCCTTGATGGGAGGAGCCGAGCAGTACTTC

size: many
V: TRBV19
D: -
length: 13
J: TRBJ1-5
CDR3: CASRGIAVGPQHF
DNA: TGTGCCAGTAGGGGTATAGCGGTAGGGCCCCAGCATTTT

size: many
V: TRBV15
D: -
length: 16
J: TRBJ2-4
CDR3: CATSRLGVAAKNIQYF
DNA: TGTGCCACCAGCAGGCTTGGTGTGGCAGCCAAAAACATTCAGTACTTC

size: many
V: TRBV12-3/TRBV12-4
D: -
length: 11
J: TRBJ1-2
CDR3: CASSPRYGYTF
DNA: TGTGCCAGCAGTCCGCGATATGGCTACACCTTC

size: many
V: TRBV6-1
D: -
length: 13
J: TRBJ1-5
CDR3: CASSGQINQPQHF
DNA: TGTGCCAGCTCCGGACAGATCAATCAGCCCCAGCATTTT

size: many
V: TRBV28
D: -
length: 13
J: TRBJ1-5
CDR3: CASSQGNSQPQHF
DNA: TGTGCCAGCAGTCAAGGGAATAGTCAGCCCCAGCATTTT

size: many
V: TRBV30
D: -
length: 12
J: TRBJ1-1
CDR3: CAFRDTSVEAFF
DNA: TGTGCCTTCCGGGACACCAGTGTTGAAGCTTTCTTT

size: many
V: TRBV6-2/TRBV6-3
D: -
length: 13
J: TRBJ2-7
CDR3: CTSSYSRGAEQYF
DNA: TGTACCAGCAGTTACTCGAGAGGGGCCGAGCAGTACTTC

size: many
V: TRBV6-2/TRBV6-3
D: -
length: 14
J: TRBJ2-5
CDR3: CASSPYSGGETQYF
DNA: TGTGCCAGCAGTCCGTACTCAGGGGGGGAGACCCAGTACTTC